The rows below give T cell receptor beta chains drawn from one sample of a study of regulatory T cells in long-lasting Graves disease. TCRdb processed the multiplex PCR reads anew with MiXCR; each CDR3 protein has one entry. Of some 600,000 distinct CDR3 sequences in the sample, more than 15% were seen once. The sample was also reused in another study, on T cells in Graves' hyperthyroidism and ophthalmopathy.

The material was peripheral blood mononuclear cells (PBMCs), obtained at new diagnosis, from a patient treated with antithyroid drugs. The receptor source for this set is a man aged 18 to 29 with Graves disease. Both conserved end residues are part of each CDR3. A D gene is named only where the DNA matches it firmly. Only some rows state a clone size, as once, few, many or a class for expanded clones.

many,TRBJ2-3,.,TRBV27,CASSSGATADTQYF,TGTGCCAGCAGTTCTGGGGCTACGGCAGATACGCAGTATTTT
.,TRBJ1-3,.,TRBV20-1,CSARDYANSGNTIYF,TGCAGTGCTAGAGACTACGCTAACTCTGGAAACACCATATATTTT
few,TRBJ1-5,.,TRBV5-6,CASSLRTVPQPQHF,TGTGCCAGCAGCTTAAGAACAGTACCCCAGCCCCAGCATTTT
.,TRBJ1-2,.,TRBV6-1,CASSLSNYGYTF,TGTGCCAGCAGCCTGTCAAACTATGGCTACACCTTC
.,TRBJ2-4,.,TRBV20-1,CSAREIQGRRAKNIQYF,TGCAGTGCTAGAGAGATACAGGGCCGCAGAGCCAAAAACATTCAGTACTTC
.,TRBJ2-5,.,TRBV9,CASSVAPGGRETQYF,TGTGCCAGCTCCGTGGCCCCCGGGGGGCGAGAGACCCAGTACTTC
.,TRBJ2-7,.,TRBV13,CASSLGVVREQYF,TGTGCCAGCAGCTTAGGCGTCGTACGGGAGCAGTACTTC
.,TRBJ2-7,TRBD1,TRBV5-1,CASELIGTGVGEQYF,TGCGCCAGCGAACTGATCGGGACAGGGGTAGGGGAGCAGTACTTC
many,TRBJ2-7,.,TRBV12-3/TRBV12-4,CASSPGAVVYEQYF,TGTGCCAGCAGCCCCGGGGCGGTCGTCTACGAGCAGTACTTC
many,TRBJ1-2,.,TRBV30,CAGRHYGYTF,TGTGCCGGACGCCACTATGGCTACACCTTC
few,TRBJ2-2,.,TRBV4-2,CASSQDTVNTGELFF,TGTGCCAGCAGCCAAGATACGGTGAACACCGGGGAGCTGTTTTTT
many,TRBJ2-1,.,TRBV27,CASSISGPEYNEQFF,TGTGCCAGCAGTATAAGTGGTCCTGAATACAATGAGCAGTTCTTC
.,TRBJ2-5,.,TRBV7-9,CATRGARVETQYF,TGTGCCACCCGCGGCGCCCGGGTAGAGACCCAGTACTTC
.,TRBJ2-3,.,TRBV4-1,CASSQEEYDTQYF,TGCGCCAGCAGCCAAGAGGAGTACGATACGCAGTATTTT
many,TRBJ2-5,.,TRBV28,CASSLFGMGSAKTQYF,TGTGCCAGCAGTTTATTTGGGATGGGGTCGGCAAAGACCCAGTACTTC
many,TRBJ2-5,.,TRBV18,CASSPWQERQETQYF,TGTGCCAGCTCACCATGGCAGGAAAGGCAAGAGACCCAGTACTTC
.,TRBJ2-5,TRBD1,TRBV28,CASRPGGKTQYF,TGTGCCAGCAGGCCAGGGGGAAAGACCCAGTACTTC
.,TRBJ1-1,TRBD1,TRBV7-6,CASSSGTGSMNTEAFF,TGTGCCAGCAGCTCAGGGACAGGCTCTATGAACACTGAAGCTTTCTTT
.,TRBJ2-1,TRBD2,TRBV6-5,CASSFLAGVYNEQFF,TGTGCCAGCAGTTTCCTAGCGGGAGTATACAATGAGCAGTTCTTC
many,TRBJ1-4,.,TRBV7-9,CASSLGVSVNEKLFF,TGTGCCAGCAGCTTAGGCGTCAGCGTTAATGAAAAACTGTTTTTT
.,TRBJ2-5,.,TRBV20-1,CSARDQGRGETQYF,TGCAGTGCTAGAGATCAGGGTCGAGGAGAGACCCAGTACTTC
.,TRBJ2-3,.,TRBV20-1,CSARGGPGGSTDTQYF,TGCAGTGCTAGAGGGGGGCCGGGCGGGAGCACAGATACGCAGTATTTT
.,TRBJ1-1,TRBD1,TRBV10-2,CASQGGRLEAFF,TGCGCCAGCCAAGGGGGCAGGCTGGAAGCTTTCTTT
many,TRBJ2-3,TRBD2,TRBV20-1,CSARGGVAGVPDTQYF,TGCAGTGCTAGAGGGGGAGTAGCGGGAGTCCCAGATACGCAGTATTTT
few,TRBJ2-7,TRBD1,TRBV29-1,CSVWDRGREQYF,TGCAGCGTTTGGGACAGGGGGCGTGAGCAGTACTTC
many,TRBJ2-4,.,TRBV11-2,CASSPGLKNIQYF,TGTGCCAGCAGCCCCGGACTGAAAAACATTCAGTACTTC
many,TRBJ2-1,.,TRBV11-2,CASSWSAGNTYNEQFF,TGTGCCAGCAGCTGGTCGGCGGGCAATACGTACAATGAGCAGTTCTTC
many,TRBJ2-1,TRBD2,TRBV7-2,CASSSGSGRAGGNEQFF,TGTGCCAGCAGCAGTGGTAGCGGGAGGGCCGGCGGCAATGAGCAGTTCTTC